The entry below gives a single TCR beta chain sequence along with its context. What it recognizes is unknown. In germline, CDR1 is MNHNS, CDR2 SASEGT. The CDR3 covers 18 residues. Trimming left V 0 bases short and J 0 bases short, with 15 bases between. Unique molecular identifiers featured in each of the TCR beta cDNA libraries. About 540,000 cDNA molecules were obtained from approximately 0.91 to 9.4 million T cells. TCRdb passed the PCR reads through MiXCR, listing each CDR3 protein once. The sample comprises some 450,000 distinct CDR3 sequences, under 55% of which are singletons, and about an eighth rests with the top ten. The sample belongs to a study of post-analysis software for immune sequencing data. Study-wide findings and caveats: A significant reduction in normalized Chao1 diversity was observed in multiple sclerosis patients versus controls. There were about 5 TRBV segments more frequent in patients than controls, and TRBV5-6, TRBV5-1 and TRBV20-1 were among them. Co-batched samples clustered tightly together by F measure.

The material sequenced was blood. The source is a girl between 10 and 17 years old with multiple sclerosis. This chain joins TRBV6-1 and TRBJ1-5; a weak D match, TRBD1 (5 bases). CDR3 sequence: CASSEALRGTFSNQPQHF. The CDR3 nucleotides read TGTGCCAGCAGTGAAGCGCTTCGGGGGACTTTTAGCAATCAGCCCCAGCATTTT.